These 2 T cell receptor beta chains originate from one sample sequenced in a study of beta chain features in type 1 diabetes. General observations from the study: All four CD4+ subsets of Type 1 diabetes patients contained TCRB CDR3s that were moderately but significantly shorter.

No cognate antigen is known for these TCRs. cDNA synthesis used the whole RNA isolate, giving expressed TCRB sequences. The protocol was immunoSEQ multiplex PCR, while the TCRdb copy is restricted to in-frame clones and leaves out a portion. Of a few hundred thousand clones listed, 8% to 10% are singletons. Sequencing was performed on central memory CD4+ T cells from blood. Every receptor here comes from a man aged 30 to 39 with type 1 diabetes.

This clone was seen a few times. CDR3 DNA sequence: TGCGCCAGCAGCGCCACGAGTCCGGGACAGGGGTACGAGCAGTACTTC. This codes for CASSATSPGQGYEQYF. The chain links TRBV5-1 to TRBJ2-7; 10 positions match TRBD1. Germline V gene sequence: CDR1 SGHRS, CDR2 YFSETQ. V lost 4 bases and J lost 4; bases outside the gene matches: 11. CDR3 size: 16 residues.

This clone was detected many times. This chain joins TRBV7-9 and TRBJ1-4; D ambiguous. Trimming removed 1 base from V and 5 bases from J, with 11 bases in between. The germline CDR1 and CDR2 sequences are SEHNR and FQNEAQ (reference sequence). CDR3 size: 15 residues. The CDR3 DNA sequence: TGTGCCAGCAGCTTAGGTCAGGCGGCGAATGAAAAACTGTTTTTT. This translates into CASSLGQAANEKLFF.